Following are 14 T cell receptor beta chains from one sample sequenced in a study. TCRdb ran MiXCR on the 5' RACE reads and lists one entry per CDR3 protein. The data hold roughly 23,000 distinct CDR3 sequences, with about 29% observed a single time. Sequenced: tumor-infiltrating naive CD4+ T cells sorted from the breast tumor. The subset denotes: naive CD4+ T cells, CD4+CD45RA+CD25-. These receptors all come from a female donor with breast cancer.

The chain has TRBV6-5 and TRBJ1-1; possible D gene TRBD1, 5 bases. CDR3 length: 15 residues. Germline CDR1 and CDR2: MNHEY and SVGAGI. Trimming stripped 5 bases from V and 1 base from J, with 14 bases between. The CDR3 DNA reads TGTGCCAGCAGTGAAGTTAGTACAGGGAACACTGAAGCTTTCTTT. It specifies CASSEVSTGNTEAFF.

This clonotype was counted ten times or more. The genes are TRBV30 and TRBJ1-1; TRBD1 agrees at 9 bases. CDR3 length equals 16 residues. Trimming at V came to 7 bases and at J to 0 bases, leaving 12 bases not matched to a gene. The germline V gene encodes CDR1 GTSNPN and CDR2 SVGIG (reference sequence). Here the CDR3 reads CASPLPGQGLNTEAFF. CDR3 nucleotide sequence: TGTGCCTCCCCCCTCCCGGGACAGGGCCTGAACACTGAAGCTTTCTTT.

This clonotype was counted a few times. This rearrangement joins TRBV6-1 to TRBJ1-2; no definite D call. Germline loops: CDR1 MNHNS, CDR2 SASEGT. The CDR3 runs to 14 residues. Trimming pared 2 bases from V and 4 bases from J, leaving 11 bases between. The CDR3 spells CASSEKAGPYGYTF. The DNA for the CDR3 is TGTGCCAGCAGTGAAAAGGCTGGACCCTATGGCTACACCTTC.

About this clonotype: This may stem from a read error, because a much larger clone lies one nucleotide away. The rearrangement uses TRBV11-2 and TRBJ2-3, with 8 bases aligning to TRBD2. Trimming took 0 bases from V and 6 from J; bases not matched to a gene: 11. Germline V gene lookup returns CDR1 SGHAT and CDR2 FQNNGV. The length of the CDR3 is 17 residues. The CDR3: CASSLDWGGLGIDTQYF. The CDR3 nucleotides are TGTGCCAGCAGCTTAGATTGGGGGGGACTAGGAATCGATACGCAGTATTTT. Full variable domain (outside the CDR3, taken from reference TRBV11-2 and TRBJ2-3): EAGVAQSPRYKIIEKRQSVAFWCNPISGHATLYWYQQILGQGPKLLIQFQNNGVVDDSQLPKDRFSAERLKGVDSTLKIQPAKLEDSAVYLCASSLDWGGLGIDTQYFGPGTRLTVL.

This clonotype has at least ten counts. The chain is built from TRBV6-1 and TRBJ2-3; D is perhaps TRBD1 or TRBD2 (6 bases each). CDR1 is MNHNS and CDR2 is SASEGT in the germline V gene. V was shortened by 6 bases and J by 0 bases, with 10 bases between the two germline ends. The CDR3 sequence is 14 residues long. This CDR3 reads CASRTGASTDTQYF. The CDR3 nucleotides are TGTGCCAGCAGGACGGGGGCTAGCACAGATACGCAGTATTTT.

The rearrangement joins TRBV12-3 or TRBV12-4 to TRBJ2-2; perhaps TRBD1 as D (6 bases). The ends were cut back, 3 bases at V and 3 bases at J, with 11 bases in the middle. The CDR3 is made up of 15 amino acids. The CDR3 region is CASSFQGRYTGELFF. Here the CDR3 DNA reads TGTGCCAGCAGTTTTCAGGGGCGCTACACCGGGGAGCTGTTTTTT.

This clonotype was picked up many times. This rearrangement joins TRBV12-3 or TRBV12-4 to TRBJ2-4; 10 bases align to TRBD1. The CDR3 spans 15 residues. The V segment lost 5 bases and the J segment 7 bases; nucleotides outside the gene matches: 8. This chain's CDR3 is CASSQGQGSGNIQYF. DNA of the CDR3: TGTGCCAGCAGTCAGGGACAGGGGTCCGGCAACATTCAGTACTTC.

The sample holds many counts of this clonotype. The chain joins TRBV20-1 to TRBJ2-5; maybe TRBD1 (6 bases). CDR1 is DFQATT, CDR2 SNEGSKA, per germline (reference sequence). The CDR3 has 16 residues. The germline V and J ends were trimmed by 0 bases and 4 bases, with 18 bases remaining between them. The CDR3 coding sequence is TGCAGTGCTAGAGATTTACTCATGGGGGCGGGAGAGACCCAGTACTTC. Translating it yields CSARDLLMGAGETQYF.

This clonotype came up many times. The chain employs TRBV6-2 or TRBV6-3 and TRBJ2-7, with 7 nucleotides matching TRBD1. Unmatched junction bases numbered 8, after V lost 1 base and J lost 2 bases. The germline V gene encodes CDR1 MNHEY and CDR2 SVGEGT. This CDR3 spans 16 amino acids. This CDR3 reads CASSYFPRDRPYEQYF. In nucleotides, the CDR3 is TGTGCCAGCAGTTACTTCCCCCGGGACAGACCCTACGAGCAGTACTTC.

There are many counts of this clonotype. The chain uses TRBV19 and TRBJ2-1; D call uncertain. The ends were cut back, 1 base at V and 10 bases at J, with 8 bases in the middle. Per germline, CDR1 LNHDA and CDR2 SQIVND (reference sequence). The CDR3 consists of 12 residues. The DNA of the CDR3 is TGTGCCAGTAGTATAGGTCTAAGGGAGCAGTTCTTC. Encoded protein: CASSIGLREQFF. The full variable domain, in which reference TRBV19 and TRBJ2-1 provide the parts outside the CDR3, is DGGITQSPKYLFRKEGQNVTLSCEQNLNHDAMYWYRQDPGQGLRLIYYSQIVNDFQKGDIAEGYSVSREKKESFPLTVTSAQKNPTAFYLCASSIGLREQFFGPGTRLTVL.

The gene calls are TRBV11-2 and TRBJ2-6; no firm D call. This CDR3 spans 16 amino acids. In germline, CDR1 is SGHAT, CDR2 FQNNGV. V was cut by 0 bases and J by 2 bases, with 8 bases left in between. The CDR3 DNA reads as TGTGCCAGCAGCTTAGAATCTGGGGCTGGGGCCAACGTCCTGACTTTC. It specifies CASSLESGAGANVLTF. The whole variable domain, filled in from reference TRBV11-2 and TRBJ2-6, reads EAGVAQSPRYKIIEKRQSVAFWCNPISGHATLYWYQQILGQGPKLLIQFQNNGVVDDSQLPKDRFSAERLKGVDSTLKIQPAKLEDSAVYLCASSLESGAGANVLTFGAGSRLTVL.

The rearrangement links TRBV20-1 to TRBJ1-1; D not certain. This CDR3 is 12 amino acids long. The V gene's germline CDR1 is DFQATT and CDR2 SNEGSKA (reference sequence). Trimming stripped 3 bases from V and 1 base from J, with 6 bases between. The CDR3 sequence is CSASTGNTEAFF. The CDR3 DNA reads TGCAGTGCTAGCACGGGGAACACTGAAGCTTTCTTT.

About this clonotype: This could be a read error, since a much larger clone is one nucleotide away. This sequence joins TRBV12-3 or TRBV12-4 and TRBJ1-1; D remains ambiguous. Trimming pared 8 bases from V and 0 bases from J, leaving 13 bases between. This CDR3 comprises 14 residues. DNA of the CDR3: TGTGCCAGCGGAGTGAGGTACTTGAACACTGAAGCTTTCTTT. Its protein product is CASGVRYLNTEAFF.

This clonotype has more than one count but fewer than ten. The chain combines TRBV21-1 with TRBJ1-5; TRBD1, the table's D call, was not compared with the DNA. TRBV21-1 is tagged as a pseudogene. This CDR3 is 14 amino acids long. This CDR3 is CASSRRQVNQPQHF. The DNA of the CDR3 is TGTGCCAGCAGCAGACGACAGGTGAATCAGCCCCAGCATTTT.